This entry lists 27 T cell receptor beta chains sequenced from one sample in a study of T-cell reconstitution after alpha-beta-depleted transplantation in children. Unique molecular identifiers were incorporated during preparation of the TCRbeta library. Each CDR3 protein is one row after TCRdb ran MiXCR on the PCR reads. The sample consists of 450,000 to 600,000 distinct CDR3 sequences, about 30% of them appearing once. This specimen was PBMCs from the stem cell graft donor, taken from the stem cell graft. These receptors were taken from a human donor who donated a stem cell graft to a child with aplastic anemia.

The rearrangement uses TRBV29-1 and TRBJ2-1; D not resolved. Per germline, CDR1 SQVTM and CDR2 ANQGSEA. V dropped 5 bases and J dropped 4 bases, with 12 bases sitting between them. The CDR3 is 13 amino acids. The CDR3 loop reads CSVLTVLYNEQFF. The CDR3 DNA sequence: TGCAGCGTTCTAACGGTTTTATACAATGAGCAGTTCTTC.

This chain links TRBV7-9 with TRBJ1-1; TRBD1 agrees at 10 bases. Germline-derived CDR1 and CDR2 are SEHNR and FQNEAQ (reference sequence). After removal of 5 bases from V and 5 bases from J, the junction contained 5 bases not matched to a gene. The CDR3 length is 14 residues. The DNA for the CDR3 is TGTGCCAGCAGCGGCCCGGGACAGGGGACTGAAGCTTTCTTT. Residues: CASSGPGQGTEAFF.

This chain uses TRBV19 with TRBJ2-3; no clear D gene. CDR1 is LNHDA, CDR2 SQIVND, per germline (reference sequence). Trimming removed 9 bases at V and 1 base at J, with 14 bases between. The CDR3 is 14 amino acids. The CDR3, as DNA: TGTGCCAGCCACATAGGACGGGGCACAGATACGCAGTATTTT. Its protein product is CASHIGRGTDTQYF.

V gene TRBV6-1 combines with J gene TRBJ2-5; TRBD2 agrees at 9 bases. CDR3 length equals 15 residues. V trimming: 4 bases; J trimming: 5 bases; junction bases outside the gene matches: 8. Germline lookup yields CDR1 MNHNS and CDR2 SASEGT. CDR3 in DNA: TGTGCCAGCAGTGGAGGGGTAGCGGGAGTGGAGACCCAGTACTTC. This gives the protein CASSGGVAGVETQYF.

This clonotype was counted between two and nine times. The CDR3 is CSARGSVGTGELFF. For the CDR3, the DNA is TGCAGTGCTAGGGGGTCCGTAGGCACCGGGGAGCTGTTTTTT. The chain has TRBV20-1 and TRBJ2-2; D is unresolved. This CDR3 contains 14 residues. V lost 3 bases and J lost 4, with 12 bases in between. Germline V gene data show CDR1 as DFQATT and CDR2 as SNEGSKA (reference sequence).

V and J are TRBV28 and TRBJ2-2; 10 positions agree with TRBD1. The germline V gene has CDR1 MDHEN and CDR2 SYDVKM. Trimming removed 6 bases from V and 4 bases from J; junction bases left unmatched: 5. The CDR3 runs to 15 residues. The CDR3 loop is CASRWDRGGTGELFF. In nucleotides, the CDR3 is TGTGCCAGCAGGTGGGACAGGGGAGGCACCGGGGAGCTGTTTTTT. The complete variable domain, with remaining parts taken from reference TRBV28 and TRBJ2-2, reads DVKVTQSSRYLVKRTGEKVFLECVQDMDHENMFWYRQDPGLGLRLIYFSYDVKMKEKGDIPEGYSVSREKKERFSLILESASTNQTSMYLCASRWDRGGTGELFFGEGSRLTVL.

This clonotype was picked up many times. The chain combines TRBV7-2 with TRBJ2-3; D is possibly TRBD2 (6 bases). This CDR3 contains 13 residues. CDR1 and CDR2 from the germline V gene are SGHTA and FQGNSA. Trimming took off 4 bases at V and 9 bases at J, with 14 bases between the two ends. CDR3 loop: CASSSDGGSTQYF. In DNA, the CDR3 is TGTGCCAGCAGCTCCGATGGGGGGAGCACGCAGTATTTT.

CDR3 nucleotides: TGTGCCATCAGTGATGGACAGGGGGGTTCAGATACGCAGTATTTT. Protein product: CAISDGQGGSDTQYF. This chain uses TRBV10-3 with TRBJ2-3, with 10 bases lining up with TRBD1. CDR1 and CDR2 (germline): ENHRY, SYGVKD. The CDR3 covers 15 residues. J gave up 4 bases and V 3 bases, and 4 bases lay outside the gene matches.

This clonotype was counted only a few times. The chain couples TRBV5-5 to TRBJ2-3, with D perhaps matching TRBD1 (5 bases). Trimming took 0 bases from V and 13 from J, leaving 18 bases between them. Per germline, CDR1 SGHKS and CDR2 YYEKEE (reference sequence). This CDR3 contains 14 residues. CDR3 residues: CASSLVGASGIEYF. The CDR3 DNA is TGTGCCAGCAGCTTGGTAGGGGCCTCGGGTATTGAGTATTTT.

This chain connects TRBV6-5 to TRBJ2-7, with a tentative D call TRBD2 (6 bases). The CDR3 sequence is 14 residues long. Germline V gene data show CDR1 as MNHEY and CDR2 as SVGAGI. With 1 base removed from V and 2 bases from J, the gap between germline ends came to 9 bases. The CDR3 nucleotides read TGTGCCAGCAGTTACTGGGGACTTACCTACGAGCAGTACTTC. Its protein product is CASSYWGLTYEQYF.

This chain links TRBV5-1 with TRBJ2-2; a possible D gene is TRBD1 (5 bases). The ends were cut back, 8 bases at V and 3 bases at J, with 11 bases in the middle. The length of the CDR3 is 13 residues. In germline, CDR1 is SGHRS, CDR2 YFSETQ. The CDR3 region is CARSVRDTGELFF. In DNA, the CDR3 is TGCGCCAGAAGCGTCAGGGACACCGGGGAGCTGTTTTTT.

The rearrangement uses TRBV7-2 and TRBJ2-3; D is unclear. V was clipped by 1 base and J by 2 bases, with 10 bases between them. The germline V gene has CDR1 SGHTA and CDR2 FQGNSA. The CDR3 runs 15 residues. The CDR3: CASSLGGHTTDTQYF. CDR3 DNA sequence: TGTGCCAGCAGCTTAGGCGGCCATACCACAGATACGCAGTATTTT.

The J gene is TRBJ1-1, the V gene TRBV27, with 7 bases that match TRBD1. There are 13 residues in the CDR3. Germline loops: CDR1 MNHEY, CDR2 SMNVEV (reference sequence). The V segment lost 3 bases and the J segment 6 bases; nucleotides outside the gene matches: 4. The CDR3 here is CASSFGRGAEAFF. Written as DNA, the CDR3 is TGTGCCAGCAGTTTTGGCAGGGGGGCTGAAGCTTTCTTT.

The CDR3 DNA reads TGTGCCTGCTCGGATGGACTAGCGGGAGTTCATAAAATGTCAATGGGGCAGTTCTTC. Translation: CACSDGLAGVHKMSMGQFF. This rearrangement joins TRBV2 to TRBJ2-1, with TRBD2 identical over 13 bases. V gave up 11 bases and J gave up 12 bases; unmatched junction bases: 28. CDR1 and CDR2 (germline): SNHLY, FYNNEI. There are 19 residues in the CDR3.

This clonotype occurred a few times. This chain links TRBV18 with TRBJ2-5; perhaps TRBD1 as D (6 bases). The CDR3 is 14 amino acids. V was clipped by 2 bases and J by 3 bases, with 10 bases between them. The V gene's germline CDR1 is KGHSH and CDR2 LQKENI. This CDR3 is CASSPGGRKETQYF. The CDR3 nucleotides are TGTGCCAGCTCACCAGGGGGCAGGAAAGAGACCCAGTACTTC.

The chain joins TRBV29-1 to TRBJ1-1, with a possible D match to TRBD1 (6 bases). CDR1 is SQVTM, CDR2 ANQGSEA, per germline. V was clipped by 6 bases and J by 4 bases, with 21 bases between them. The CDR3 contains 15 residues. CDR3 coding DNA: TGCAGCGTCTTCGAGCAGGGGCGGAGGAGCACTGAAGCTTTCTTT. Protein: CSVFEQGRRSTEAFF.

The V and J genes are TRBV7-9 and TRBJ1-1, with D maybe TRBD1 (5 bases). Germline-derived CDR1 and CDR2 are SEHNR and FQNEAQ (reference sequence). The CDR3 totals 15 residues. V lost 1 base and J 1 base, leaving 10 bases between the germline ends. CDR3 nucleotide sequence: TGTGCCAGCAGCTTAGGTCCCAGGGCGAACACTGAAGCTTTCTTT. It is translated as CASSLGPRANTEAFF.

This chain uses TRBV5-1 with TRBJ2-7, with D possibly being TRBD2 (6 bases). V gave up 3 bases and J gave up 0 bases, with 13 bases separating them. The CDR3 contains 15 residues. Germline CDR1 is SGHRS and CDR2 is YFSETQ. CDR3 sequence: CASSYRDFSSYEQYF. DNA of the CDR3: TGCGCCAGCAGCTACCGGGACTTCAGCTCCTACGAGCAGTACTTC.

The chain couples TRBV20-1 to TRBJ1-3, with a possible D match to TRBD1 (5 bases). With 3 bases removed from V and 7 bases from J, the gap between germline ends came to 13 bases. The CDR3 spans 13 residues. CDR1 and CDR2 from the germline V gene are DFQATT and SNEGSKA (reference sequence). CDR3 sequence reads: CSASWGTVNTIYF. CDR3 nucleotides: TGCAGTGCTAGCTGGGGGACGGTCAACACCATATATTTT.

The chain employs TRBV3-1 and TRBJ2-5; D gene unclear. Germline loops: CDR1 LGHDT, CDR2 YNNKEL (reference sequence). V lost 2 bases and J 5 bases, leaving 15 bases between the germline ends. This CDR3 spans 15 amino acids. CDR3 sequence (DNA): TGTGCCAGCAGCCAACGGACCTCCTCGAAGGAGACCCAGTACTTC. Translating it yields CASSQRTSSKETQYF.

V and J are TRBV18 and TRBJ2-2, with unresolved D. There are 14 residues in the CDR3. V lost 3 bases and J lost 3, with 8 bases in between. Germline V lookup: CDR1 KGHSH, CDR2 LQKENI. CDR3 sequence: CASSPSSDTGELFF. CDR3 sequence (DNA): TGTGCCAGCTCACCGAGTTCAGACACCGGGGAGCTGTTTTTT. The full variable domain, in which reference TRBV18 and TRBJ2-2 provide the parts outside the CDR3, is NAGVMQNPRHLVRRRGQEARLRCSPMKGHSHVYWYRQLPEEGLKFMVYLQKENIIDESGMPKERFSAEFPKEGPSILRIQQVVRGDSAAYFCASSPSSDTGELFFGEGSRLTVL.

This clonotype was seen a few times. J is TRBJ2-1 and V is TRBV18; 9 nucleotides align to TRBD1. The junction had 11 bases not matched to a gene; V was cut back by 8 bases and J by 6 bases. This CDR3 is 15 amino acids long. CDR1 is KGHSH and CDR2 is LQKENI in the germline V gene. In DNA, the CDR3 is TGTGCCAGCACAATCGGACAGGGGCTCGGCAATGAGCAGTTCTTC. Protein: CASTIGQGLGNEQFF.

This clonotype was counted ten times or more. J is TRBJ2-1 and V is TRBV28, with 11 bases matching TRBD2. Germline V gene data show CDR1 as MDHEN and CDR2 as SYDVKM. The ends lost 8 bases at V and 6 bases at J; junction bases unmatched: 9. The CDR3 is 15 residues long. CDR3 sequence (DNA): TGTGCCAGCTGCTCGGGACTAGCGGACTTCAATGAGCAGTTCTTC. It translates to CASCSGLADFNEQFF. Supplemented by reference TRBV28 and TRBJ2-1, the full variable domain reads DVKVTQSSRYLVKRTGEKVFLECVQDMDHENMFWYRQDPGLGLRLIYFSYDVKMKEKGDIPEGYSVSREKKERFSLILESASTNQTSMYLCASCSGLADFNEQFFGPGTRLTVL.

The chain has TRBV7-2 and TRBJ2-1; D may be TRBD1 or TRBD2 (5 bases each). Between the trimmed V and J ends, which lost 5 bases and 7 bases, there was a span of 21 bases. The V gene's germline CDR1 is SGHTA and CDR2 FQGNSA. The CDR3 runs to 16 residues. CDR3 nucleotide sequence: TGTGCCAGCAGCCGTAGGAGTGGGACGGAACGAAATGAGCAGTTCTTC. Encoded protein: CASSRRSGTERNEQFF.

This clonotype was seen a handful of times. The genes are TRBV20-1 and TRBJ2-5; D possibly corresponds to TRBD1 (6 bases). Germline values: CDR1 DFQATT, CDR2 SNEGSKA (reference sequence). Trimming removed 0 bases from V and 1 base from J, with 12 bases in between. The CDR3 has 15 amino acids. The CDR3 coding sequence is TGCAGTGCTAGAGATATGACAGGCGTCCAAGAGACCCAGTACTTC. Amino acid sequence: CSARDMTGVQETQYF.

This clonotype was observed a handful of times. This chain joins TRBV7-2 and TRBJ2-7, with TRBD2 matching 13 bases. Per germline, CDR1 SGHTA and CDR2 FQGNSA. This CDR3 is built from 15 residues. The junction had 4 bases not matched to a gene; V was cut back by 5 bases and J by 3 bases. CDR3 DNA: TGTGCCAGCAGCCTAGGGACTAGCGGGATCTACGAGCAGTACTTC. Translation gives CASSLGTSGIYEQYF.

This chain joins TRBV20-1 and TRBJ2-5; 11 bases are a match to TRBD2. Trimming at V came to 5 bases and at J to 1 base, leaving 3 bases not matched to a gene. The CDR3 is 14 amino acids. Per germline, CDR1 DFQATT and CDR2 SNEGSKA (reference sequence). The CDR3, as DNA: TGCAGTGCTTCCGGGACTAGCGGCCAAGAGACCCAGTACTTC. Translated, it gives CSASGTSGQETQYF.